The 14 T cell receptor beta chains in this list originate from one sample, sequenced in a study of blood T cell repertoires in COVID-19. The assay was immunoSEQ multiplex PCR, and TCRdb's table has in-frame clones only and misses some. This repertoire shows 120,000 or so clones, 76% found once; its top ten account for roughly 3.8%. Source material: peripheral blood. All receptors come from an elderly woman with acute or convalescent COVID-19.

This clone turned up a few times. The V gene is TRBV6-2 or TRBV6-3, the J gene TRBJ1-2; D might be TRBD1 (6 bases). Trimming stripped 5 bases from V and 6 bases from J, with 10 bases between. CDR3 size: 12 residues. Germline CDR1 and CDR2: MNHEY and SVGEGT. This chain's CDR3 is CASSTTGHGYTF. The CDR3 DNA is TGTGCCAGCAGTACAACAGGGCATGGCTACACCTTC.

V usage is TRBV5-4 and J usage is TRBJ2-2; possible D gene TRBD2, 5 bases. V was trimmed by 4 bases and J by 4 bases, leaving 14 bases between them. Germline V CDR1 and CDR2: SGHNT, YYREEE (reference sequence). CDR3 length equals 15 residues. CDR3 protein: CASSPGVRGTGELFF. For the CDR3, the DNA is TGTGCCAGCAGCCCCGGGGTGAGAGGCACCGGGGAGCTGTTTTTT.

The V call is TRBV19, the J call TRBJ1-1, with no clear D. Trimming removed 3 bases at V and 5 bases at J, with 19 bases between. The CDR3 is 16 amino acids. Germline CDR1 LNHDA, CDR2 SQIVND (reference sequence). The CDR3 DNA follows: TGTGCCAGTAGTATTTTACGACCGAGGGTCGGGACTGAAGCTTTCTTT. It is translated as CASSILRPRVGTEAFF.

J is TRBJ1-1 and V is TRBV6-6; TRBD1 might be the D (5 bases). The germline V gene has CDR1 MNHNY and CDR2 SVGAGI (reference sequence). V was cut by 0 bases and J by 2 bases, with 10 bases left in between. The CDR3 runs to 15 residues. The CDR3 here is CASSYSAGGNTEAFF. The CDR3 DNA reads as TGTGCCAGCAGTTACTCGGCGGGGGGAAACACTGAAGCTTTCTTT.

The rearrangement links TRBV11-2 to TRBJ2-7; no reliable D call. The germline V gene encodes CDR1 SGHAT and CDR2 FQNNGV. Deletions cut 0 bases from V and 2 bases from J, with 11 bases between. This CDR3 comprises 15 residues. The DNA of the CDR3 is TGTGCCAGCAGCTTAGATCGAAACACCGCCTACGAGCAGTACTTC. This sequence encodes CASSLDRNTAYEQYF.

CDR3 loop: CASSMRSGQELPNEKLFF. The CDR3 bases are TGTGCCAGCAGCATGCGCTCCGGACAGGAATTGCCTAATGAAAAACTGTTTTTT. The chain recombines TRBV21-1 with TRBJ1-4; the D call of TRBD1 is as the table states it, not checked on the DNA. TRBV21-1 corresponds to a pseudogene. The CDR3 length is 18 residues.

The count of this clone is one. V usage is TRBV4-1 and J usage is TRBJ1-2; 7 bases align to TRBD1. Trimming took 1 base from V and 7 from J; bases not matched to a gene: 12. Germline CDR1 MGHRA, CDR2 YSYEKL. The CDR3 runs to 16 residues. The CDR3 sequence is CASSQARAGGSPGYTF. CDR3 DNA sequence: TGCGCCAGCAGCCAAGCTCGAGCAGGGGGTTCGCCTGGCTACACCTTC.

The chain combines TRBV29-1 with TRBJ1-5, with 8 bases matching TRBD1. This CDR3 has 14 residues. The junction had 8 bases not matched to a gene; V was cut back by 4 bases and J by 6 bases. Germline CDR1 SQVTM, CDR2 ANQGSEA. CDR3 residues: CSVVSGGDGQPQHF. The CDR3 nucleotides read TGCAGCGTTGTTTCAGGGGGCGACGGTCAGCCCCAGCATTTT. Based on the CDR3 plus reference TRBV29-1 and TRBJ1-5, the full variable domain is SAVISQKPSRDICQRGTSLTIQCQVDSQVTMMFWYRQQPGQSLTLIATANQGSEATYESGFVIDKFPISRPNLTFSTLTVSNMSPEDSSIYLCSVVSGGDGQPQHFGDGTRLSIL.

The chain combines TRBV7-9 with TRBJ1-6; D is perhaps TRBD1 (5 bases). The germline gives CDR1 SEHNR, CDR2 FQNEAQ (reference sequence). This CDR3 has 17 amino acids. The V and J ends lost 2 bases and 1 base respectively, with 12 bases between them. DNA of the CDR3: TGTGCCAGCAGCTTATCGTCAGGGCTATCCTATAATTCACCCCTCCACTTT. Translating it yields CASSLSSGLSYNSPLHF.

The chain recombines TRBV5-1 with TRBJ2-5; maybe TRBD2 (6 bases). V lost 0 bases to trimming and J lost 5 bases, with 8 bases between them. The CDR3 consists of 13 residues. Germline CDR1 reads SGHRS; CDR2 reads YFSETQ. This CDR3 is CASSLAGLETQYF. Here the CDR3 DNA reads TGCGCCAGCAGCTTGGCGGGACTGGAGACCCAGTACTTC.

The chain uses TRBV6-5 and TRBJ2-7, with 9 nucleotides matching TRBD2. This CDR3 comprises 15 residues. V lost 0 bases, J lost 4 bases, and 4 bases stayed unmatched. Germline V gene sequence: CDR1 MNHEY, CDR2 SVGAGI. The CDR3 DNA reads as TGTGCCAGCAGTTACTCAATAGCGGGAGAGTACGAGCAGTACTTC. It encodes CASSYSIAGEYEQYF.

There are a few counts of this clone. This chain joins TRBV4-1 and TRBJ2-7; TRBD1 is a possible D gene (5 bases). CDR1 and CDR2 (germline): MGHRA, YSYEKL. The length of the CDR3 is 15 residues. The V gene lost 3 bases and the J gene lost 2 bases, with 14 bases spanning the gap. In DNA form, the CDR3 reads TGCGCCAGCAGCCACGGCAGGGATGGTACCTACGAGCAGTACTTC. Translating it yields CASSHGRDGTYEQYF.

This clone was detected once. This sequence joins TRBV7-8 and TRBJ2-2, with D maybe TRBD1 (6 bases). Trimming removed 5 bases from V and 6 bases from J, with 19 bases in between. CDR1 is SGHVS and CDR2 is FQNEAQ in the germline V gene. This CDR3 has 16 amino acids. The CDR3 spells CASSQRPGHLAGELFF. The CDR3 region has the DNA TGTGCCAGCAGCCAACGGCCGGGACACCTTGCCGGGGAGCTGTTTTTT. Complete variable domain (other parts from reference TRBV7-8 and TRBJ2-2): GAGVSQSPRYKVAKRGQDVALRCDPISGHVSLFWYQQALGQGPEFLTYFQNEAQLDKSGLPSDRFFAERPEGSVSTLKIQRTQQEDSAVYLCASSQRPGHLAGELFFGEGSRLTVL.

This chain joins TRBV7-2 and TRBJ2-3; tentative D call: TRBD2 (5 bases). Germline CDR1 SGHTA, CDR2 FQGNSA. CDR3 length: 14 residues. Trimming stripped 5 bases from V and 5 bases from J, with 14 bases between. The CDR3 region is CASSLPEGGDTQYF. In nucleotides, the CDR3 is TGTGCCAGCAGCCTTCCCGAGGGTGGAGATACGCAGTATTTT. Drawing the rest from reference TRBV7-2 and TRBJ2-3, the complete variable domain is GAGVSQSPSNKVTEKGKDVELRCDPISGHTALYWYRQSLGQGLEFLIYFQGNSAPDKSGLPSDRFSAERTGGSVSTLTIQRTQQEDSAVYLCASSLPEGGDTQYFGPGTRLTVL.